This record concerns one T cell receptor (beta chain) sequence. Its antigen is undetermined. The sample originates from a study of cytomegalovirus exposure and HLA in healthy donors. The study's findings and limits: The study labeled 170 or so TCR beta chains cytomegalovirus-associated.

The PCR made use of 60 Vbeta and 13 Jbeta primers. In the study's own analysis: Among the unique TCR beta chains that a later analysis counted, about 85 million in all, roughly 10 million were shared. Assay: immunoSEQ multiplex PCR; the TCRdb copy retains only in-frame clones and omits some. V and J calls and clone size are as listed in that table; D and trimming were resolved from the DNA. The sample lists approximately 130,000 clones, roughly four fifths occurring once. CDR3 length equals 15 residues. From germline, CDR1 is MNHEY and CDR2 SVGAGI. J was trimmed by 2 bases and V by 6 bases; bases with no gene match: 4.

Sequencing was performed on PBMCs. The origin of this receptor is a young man in good health and CMV-seronegative. V usage is TRBV6-5 and J usage is TRBJ2-3; TRBD2 matches 11 bases. CDR3 DNA: TGTGCCAGCAGCGATAGCGGGAGGGTCACAGATACGCAGTATTTT. It specifies CASSDSGRVTDTQYF.